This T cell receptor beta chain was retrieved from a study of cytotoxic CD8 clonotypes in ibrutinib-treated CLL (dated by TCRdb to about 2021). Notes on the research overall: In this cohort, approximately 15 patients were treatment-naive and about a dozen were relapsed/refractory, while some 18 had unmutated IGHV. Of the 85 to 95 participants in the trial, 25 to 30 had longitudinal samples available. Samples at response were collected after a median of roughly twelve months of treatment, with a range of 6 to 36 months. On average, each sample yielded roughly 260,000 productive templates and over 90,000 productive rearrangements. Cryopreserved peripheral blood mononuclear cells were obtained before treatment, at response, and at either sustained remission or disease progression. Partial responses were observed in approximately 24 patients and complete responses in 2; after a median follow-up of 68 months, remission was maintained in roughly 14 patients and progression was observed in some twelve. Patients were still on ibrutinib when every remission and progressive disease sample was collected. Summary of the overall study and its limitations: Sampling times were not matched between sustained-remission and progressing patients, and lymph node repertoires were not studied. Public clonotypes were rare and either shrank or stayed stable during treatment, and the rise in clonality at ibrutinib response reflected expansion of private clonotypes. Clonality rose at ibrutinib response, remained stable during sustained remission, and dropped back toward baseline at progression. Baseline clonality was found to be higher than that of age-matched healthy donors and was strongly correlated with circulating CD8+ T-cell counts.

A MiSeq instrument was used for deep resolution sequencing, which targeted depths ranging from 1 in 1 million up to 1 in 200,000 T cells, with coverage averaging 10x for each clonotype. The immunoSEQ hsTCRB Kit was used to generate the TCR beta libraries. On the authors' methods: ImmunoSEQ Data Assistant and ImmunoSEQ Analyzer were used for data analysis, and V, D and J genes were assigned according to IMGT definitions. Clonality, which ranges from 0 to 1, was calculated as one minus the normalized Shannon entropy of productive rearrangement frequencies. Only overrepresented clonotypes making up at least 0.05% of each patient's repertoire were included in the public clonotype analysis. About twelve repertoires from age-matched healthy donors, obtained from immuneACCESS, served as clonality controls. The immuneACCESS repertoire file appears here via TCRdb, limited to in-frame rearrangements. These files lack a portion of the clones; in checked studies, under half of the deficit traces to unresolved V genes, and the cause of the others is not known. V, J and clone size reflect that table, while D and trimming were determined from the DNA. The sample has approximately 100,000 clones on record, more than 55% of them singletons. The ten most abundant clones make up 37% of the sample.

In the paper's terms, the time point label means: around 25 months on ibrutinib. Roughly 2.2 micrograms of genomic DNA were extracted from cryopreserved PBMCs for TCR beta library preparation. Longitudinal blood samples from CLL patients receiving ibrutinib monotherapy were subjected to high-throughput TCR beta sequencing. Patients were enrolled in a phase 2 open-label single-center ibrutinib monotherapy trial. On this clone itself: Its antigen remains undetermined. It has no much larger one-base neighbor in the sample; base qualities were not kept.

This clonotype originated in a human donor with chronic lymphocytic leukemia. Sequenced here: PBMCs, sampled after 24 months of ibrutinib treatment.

The CDR3 reads CAAKYRDNSYNEQFF. Here is the DNA: TGTGCCGCTAAATACAGGGATAACTCCTACAATGAGCAGTTCTTC. The chain links TRBV30 with TRBJ2-1; TRBD1 is perhaps the D gene, given 6 matching bases. From the cysteine up to the phenylalanine, the CDR3 has a length of 15 residues. Left in the record is the CDR3 DNA by itself, 45 bases read in frame from the first base. V is clipped by 8 bases and J by 0 bases, and the sequence between their germline boundaries is 17 bases long. The germline V gene (reference sequence) yields GTSNPN for CDR1 and SVGIG for CDR2.